Listed here are 19 T cell receptor beta chains from one sample, sequenced in a study of T-cell reconstitution after alpha-beta-depleted transplantation in children. Unique molecular identifiers were incorporated into the prepared TCRbeta library. TCRdb itself ran the PCR reads through MiXCR, one entry per CDR3 protein. In the table there are 150,000 to 250,000 distinct CDR3 sequences, more than 14% of which are singletons. The input for sequencing was PBMCs from the stem cell graft donor, taken from the stem cell graft. These receptors were taken from a human donor who donated a stem cell graft to a child with acute lymphoblastic leukemia.

This clonotype was found many times. The chain combines TRBV5-1 with TRBJ1-4, with D hard to call. Germline-derived CDR1 and CDR2 are SGHRS and YFSETQ. Trimming removed 2 bases at V and 0 bases at J, with 8 bases between. CDR3 size: 15 residues. The CDR3 loop is CASSFTYATNEKLFF. The DNA for the CDR3 is TGCGCCAGCAGCTTCACGTATGCAACTAATGAAAAACTGTTTTTT.

This clonotype was seen more than once but under ten times. The V gene is TRBV25-1, the J gene TRBJ2-2; D not resolved. Trimming removed 3 bases from V and 0 bases from J, with 8 bases in between. CDR3 length: 15 residues. CDR1 is MGHDK and CDR2 is SYGVNS in the germline V gene. CDR3 sequence: CASSDEAANTGELFF. CDR3 DNA sequence: TGTGCCAGCAGTGACGAGGCAGCGAACACCGGGGAGCTGTTTTTT.

This clonotype appeared many times. The chain is built from TRBV5-1 and TRBJ2-7; 13 nucleotides line up with TRBD2. Unmatched junction bases numbered 3, after V lost 4 bases and J lost 5 bases. Germline CDR1 reads SGHRS; CDR2 reads YFSETQ. The CDR3 runs to 14 residues. The CDR3 region is CASSQGLAGNEQYF. In nucleotides, the CDR3 is TGCGCCAGCAGCCAGGGACTAGCGGGAAACGAGCAGTACTTC.

This chain links TRBV20-1 with TRBJ2-7; TRBD1 might be the D (5 bases). Trimming stripped 6 bases from V and 0 bases from J, with 9 bases between. CDR1 and CDR2 from the germline V gene are DFQATT and SNEGSKA (reference sequence). The CDR3 loop spans 12 amino acids. CDR3 in DNA: TGCAGTGCAGCAAGGGGCTCCTACGAGCAGTACTTC. Translation gives CSAARGSYEQYF.

The sample holds many counts of this clonotype. The rearrangement uses TRBV5-1 and TRBJ1-3; no clear D gene. The germline V and J ends were trimmed by 3 bases and 0 bases, with 13 bases remaining between them. Germline values: CDR1 SGHRS, CDR2 YFSETQ. This CDR3 is built from 16 residues. CDR3 DNA: TGCGCCAGCAGCTCCTGGACCGGATACTCTGGAAACACCATATATTTT. Translation: CASSSWTGYSGNTIYF.

This clonotype was seen repeatedly, ten times or more. The chain uses TRBV20-1 and TRBJ2-3; 8 nucleotides line up with TRBD2. Germline CDR1 and CDR2: DFQATT and SNEGSKA (reference sequence). With V trimmed by 7 bases and J by 5 bases, 5 bases remained unmatched. The CDR3 has 12 residues. The DNA of the CDR3 is TGCAGTGTGAGGCTAGCGGGAGATACGCAGTATTTT. It specifies CSVRLAGDTQYF.

This clonotype was picked up a small number of times. The genes are TRBV20-1 and TRBJ2-4, with 7 bases matching TRBD1. Germline loops: CDR1 DFQATT, CDR2 SNEGSKA (reference sequence). This CDR3 region has 17 residues. J lost 0 bases, V lost 5 bases, and 13 bases had no gene match. The CDR3 reads CSASSGTAPLAKNIQYF. CDR3 coding DNA: TGCAGTGCTTCTTCCGGGACAGCGCCGCTAGCCAAAAACATTCAGTACTTC.

This clonotype was seen ten or more times. V and J are TRBV10-3 and TRBJ2-7; TRBD2 aligns across 9 bases. The V segment lost 2 bases and the J segment 5 bases; nucleotides outside the gene matches: 7. The CDR3 extends over 15 amino acids. CDR1 and CDR2 (germline): ENHRY, SYGVKD. The CDR3: CAISETGLAGNEQYF. DNA of the CDR3: TGTGCCATCAGTGAGACGGGACTAGCAGGTAACGAGCAGTACTTC.

This clonotype occurred many times. J is TRBJ2-7 and V is TRBV5-1, with a tentative D call TRBD2 (5 bases). Trimming cost V 1 base and J 6 bases, with 17 bases left between them. Germline CDR1 reads SGHRS; CDR2 reads YFSETQ. This CDR3 has 15 residues. Here the CDR3 reads CASSLLTPPGSEQYF. For the CDR3, the DNA is TGCGCCAGCAGCTTGTTAACTCCTCCGGGATCCGAGCAGTACTTC.

In its sample, this clonotype was seen many times. The gene calls are TRBV25-1 and TRBJ1-1, with D perhaps TRBD1 (6 bases). V was pared by 3 bases and J by 4 bases, with 9 bases between. The CDR3 loop spans 13 amino acids. CDR1 and CDR2 (germline): MGHDK, SYGVNS. The CDR3 spells CASSEGAGTEAFF. Written as DNA, the CDR3 is TGTGCCAGCAGTGAGGGGGCGGGCACTGAAGCTTTCTTT.

This clonotype showed up many times. CDR3 in amino acids: CASSFRRGTLTDTQYF. DNA for the CDR3: TGTGCCAGCAGTTTTCGTCGTGGGACTCTCACAGATACGCAGTATTTT. This chain joins TRBV12-3 or TRBV12-4 and TRBJ2-3, with D perhaps TRBD2 (6 bases). The CDR3 has 16 amino acids. Trimming left V 3 bases short and J 2 bases short, with 15 bases between.

This clonotype has a count of ten or more. The chain couples TRBV30 to TRBJ2-7, with TRBD2 as a possible D gene (7 bases). CDR1 and CDR2 (germline): GTSNPN, SVGIG (reference sequence). The ends were cut back, 2 bases at V and 6 bases at J, with 23 bases in the middle. The CDR3 loop spans 16 amino acids. CDR3 sequence: CAWSTDGPGRGSEQYF. The CDR3, as DNA: TGTGCCTGGAGTACGGACGGCCCAGGGAGGGGGAGCGAGCAGTACTTC.

This clonotype was counted many times. The V gene is TRBV20-1, the J gene TRBJ2-3, with D possibly TRBD2 on 7 matching bases. The CDR3 covers 15 residues. The V gene's germline CDR1 is DFQATT and CDR2 SNEGSKA (reference sequence). Trimming left V 5 bases short and J 6 bases short, with 21 bases between. Written as DNA, the CDR3 is TGCAGTGCTCCCCAAGGGGGGAGGGCCCCGGATACGCAGTATTTT. Amino acids: CSAPQGGRAPDTQYF.

This clonotype was seen at least ten times. V and J are TRBV27 and TRBJ2-7; D is ambiguous. CDR1 is MNHEY and CDR2 is SMNVEV in the germline V gene (reference sequence). The CDR3 has 15 residues. V lost 9 bases and J 5 bases, leaving 23 bases between the germline ends. The CDR3 DNA is TGTGCCAGGAGCCTACTTTCGCGGTACTACCACGAGCAGTACTTC. Translated: CARSLLSRYYHEQYF.

This clonotype was recorded only once. V and J are TRBV7-2 and TRBJ2-4; no reliable D call. Trimming shortened V by 1 base and J by 7 bases, and 17 bases separated the two germline ends. This CDR3 comprises 16 residues. The germline V gene has CDR1 SGHTA and CDR2 FQGNSA. The CDR3 loop is CASSLEAYEPPNIQYF. CDR3 coding DNA: TGTGCCAGCAGCTTAGAGGCTTATGAGCCTCCCAACATTCAGTACTTC.

This clonotype was counted at least ten times. The chain recombines TRBV2 with TRBJ2-1; 11 nucleotides match TRBD2. The junction had 2 bases not matched to a gene; V was cut back by 6 bases and J by 4 bases. CDR3 length equals 14 residues. CDR1 and CDR2 from the germline V gene are SNHLY and FYNNEI. The CDR3 coding sequence is TGTGCCAGCAGGGGGACTAGCGGTTACAATGAGCAGTTCTTC. This codes for CASRGTSGYNEQFF.

This clonotype has more than one count but fewer than ten. The gene calls are TRBV12-3 or TRBV12-4 and TRBJ1-1, with no clear D. Trimming pared 1 base from V and 0 bases from J, leaving 6 bases between. This CDR3 comprises 14 residues. CDR3 residues: CASSLGAMNTEAFF. Here the CDR3 DNA reads TGTGCCAGCAGTTTAGGCGCGATGAACACTGAAGCTTTCTTT.

This clonotype was observed at least ten times. The V gene is TRBV20-1, the J gene TRBJ2-1; 9 positions agree with TRBD2. The ends lost 0 bases at V and 2 bases at J; junction bases unmatched: 8. Germline CDR1 is DFQATT and CDR2 is SNEGSKA (reference sequence). The CDR3 totals 17 residues. As DNA, the CDR3 is TGCAGTGCTAGAGATGTGGAAAGCGGGAGGACCTACAATGAGCAGTTCTTC. It encodes CSARDVESGRTYNEQFF.

This clonotype showed up many times. CDR3 loop: CASSLLQASGNTIYF. The CDR3 region has the DNA TGCGCCAGCAGCTTACTCCAAGCCTCTGGAAACACCATATATTTT. The rearrangement uses TRBV5-1 and TRBJ1-3; no definite D call. From germline, CDR1 is SGHRS and CDR2 YFSETQ. There are 15 residues in the CDR3. The V end lost 2 bases, the J end lost 0 bases, and 9 bases lay between the germline ends.